The following is a T cell receptor beta chain sequence with its context. The antigen is unknown. This entry belongs to a study of radiation and T cells in renal cell carcinoma. Findings of the study overall: In blood, top tumor clones expanded by 2 weeks, shrinking by 4.

The time point was: blood 4 weeks post-SBRT, at nephrectomy. Treatment: 15 Gy SBRT to primary tumor, nephrectomy 4 weeks later. After SBRT, blood was collected at 2 and 4 weeks, plus baseline. Clear cell pathology was present in this patient's renal cell carcinoma. Sequencing used immunoSEQ multiplex PCR; TCRdb keeps in-frame clones, though not all of them. The top ten hold 11% of the sample, which has approximately 170,000 clones, less than 90% seen once. This receptor was taken from a woman aged 45-65 years with renal cell carcinoma. Sequencing used blood, obtained from a patient whose treatment included radiotherapy and nephrectomy.

The CDR3 region has the DNA TGTGCCAGCAGTGTCGGGGTGGTAGCTTTCTTT. Amino acid sequence: CASSVGVVAFF. V gene TRBV2 combines with J gene TRBJ1-1; D gene uncertain. There are 11 residues in the CDR3. The germline V gene has CDR1 SNHLY and CDR2 FYNNEI. V lost 4 bases to trimming and J lost 10 bases, with 10 bases between them.